One sample yielded the 7 T cell receptor beta chains listed below, sequenced in a study of blood T cell repertoires in COVID-19. Repertoires were generated with immunoSEQ multiplex PCR, while TCRdb's copy carries only in-frame clones and drops some. This repertoire shows about 92,000 clones, roughly nine tenths found once; its top ten account for 1.8%. The source material was peripheral blood. The receptors shown here come from a human donor with active COVID-19. The donor label of this sample is uncertain.

The chain joins TRBV6-1 to TRBJ1-5, with D uncertain. The V gene's germline CDR1 is MNHNS and CDR2 SASEGT. CDR3 length: 15 amino acids. V dropped 1 base and J dropped 3 bases, with 10 bases sitting between them. CDR3 in amino acids: CASSEVTPFNQPQHF. In nucleotides, the CDR3 is TGTGCCAGCAGTGAAGTAACACCGTTCAATCAGCCCCAGCATTTT.

Only a few counts were recorded for this clone. This sequence joins TRBV7-9 and TRBJ1-5; 8 bases line up with TRBD1. CDR3 length: 16 residues. In germline, CDR1 is SEHNR, CDR2 FQNEAQ (reference sequence). V lost 5 bases to trimming and J lost 3 bases; unmatched junction nucleotides: 9. CDR3 protein: CASSDHRGSPNQPQHF. The CDR3 coding sequence is TGTGCCAGCAGCGATCACAGGGGGTCTCCCAATCAGCCCCAGCATTTT.

The rearrangement joins TRBV6-5 to TRBJ1-5; 9 nucleotides match TRBD1. CDR3 length: 15 amino acids. Germline V gene lookup returns CDR1 MNHEY and CDR2 SVGAGI. The ends lost 6 bases at V and 6 bases at J; junction bases unmatched: 9. In DNA form, the CDR3 reads TGTGCCAGCAGAGCCCCGGGACAGGGTCGTCAGCCCCAGCATTTT. Translation gives CASRAPGQGRQPQHF.

J is TRBJ1-1 and V is TRBV20-1; no definite D call. The germline V gene encodes CDR1 DFQATT and CDR2 SNEGSKA (reference sequence). Trimming stripped 3 bases from V and 1 base from J, with 6 bases between. There are 12 residues in the CDR3. The CDR3 spells CSASPQNTEAFF. The CDR3 nucleotides read TGCAGTGCTAGTCCACAGAACACTGAAGCTTTCTTT.

The chain couples TRBV7-6 to TRBJ2-7; TRBD1 might be the D (6 bases). Per the germline V gene, CDR1 is SGHVS and CDR2 is FNYEAQ. The V and J ends lost 1 base and 4 bases respectively, with 14 bases between them. This CDR3 contains 15 residues. The CDR3 coding sequence is TGTGCCAGCAGCTTAGAACCAGGGGTCCTTTACGAGCAGTACTTC. It encodes CASSLEPGVLYEQYF.

The chain employs TRBV7-9 and TRBJ1-4; 10 nucleotides align to TRBD1. The CDR3 totals 13 residues. The trim removed 11 bases at V and 6 bases at J, leaving 6 bases unmatched. Germline CDR1 reads SEHNR; CDR2 reads FQNEAQ (reference sequence). CDR3 protein: CALGGTGDEKLFF. CDR3 nucleotide sequence: TGTGCCCTAGGAGGGACAGGGGATGAAAAACTGTTTTTT.

The rearrangement links TRBV9 to TRBJ1-1; 8 bases fit TRBD1. Trimming at V came to 0 bases and at J to 5 bases, leaving 9 bases not matched to a gene. Germline V gene lookup returns CDR1 SGDLS and CDR2 YYNGEE. There are 16 residues in the CDR3. Written as DNA, the CDR3 is TGTGCCAGCAGCGTAGATGCAGGGGGCCCGGGAACTGAAGCTTTCTTT. Protein: CASSVDAGGPGTEAFF. Drawing the rest from reference TRBV9 and TRBJ1-1, the complete variable domain is DSGVTQTPKHLITATGQRVTLRCSPRSGDLSVYWYQQSLDQGLQFLIQYYNGEERAKGNILERFSAQQFPDLHSELNLSSLELGDSALYFCASSVDAGGPGTEAFFGQGTRLTVV.